This paragraph covers one T cell receptor (beta chain) sequence. Deletions cut 1 base from V and 3 bases from J, with 14 bases between. The CDR3 contains 15 residues. Germline V gene data show CDR1 as SGDLS and CDR2 as YYNGEE. The data are from a study of blood T cell repertoires in COVID-19. Per the authors' pipeline: Estimation of nucleated cell counts was performed using reference gene primer amplification. Data came from immunoSEQ multiplex PCR; TCRdb stores just in-frame clones and leaves some out. For V, J and clone size, that table is used; D and trimming come from the DNA. Found here are 150,000 to 200,000 clones, 75% to 90% of them singletons; the top ten hold under 2.5%.

The chain carries TRBV9 and TRBJ2-7; D remains ambiguous. Sequenced: peripheral blood. The receptor was derived from a man in his sixties or seventies with active or convalescent COVID-19. The CDR3 bases are TGTGCCAGCAGCGTACGTCCACAATACGACTACGAGCAGTACTTC. This sequence encodes CASSVRPQYDYEQYF.